The clone carrying this T cell receptor beta chain was detected only a few times. This sample was taken from a study of T cells in Graves' hyperthyroidism and ophthalmopathy. Regions amplified from RNA transcripts were the TCR beta CDR3 regions. Carried out on the TCR CDR3, a first-round RT-PCR used the HTBI primer set. TCRdb reanalysed the multiplex PCR reads using MiXCR and keeps one entry per CDR3 protein. The sample yields hundreds of thousands of distinct CDR3 sequences, just under 25% seen once. Germline loops: CDR1 SGHRS, CDR2 YFSETQ. V lost 4 bases to trimming and J lost 1 base, with 19 bases between them. The CDR3 has 17 residues.

The specimen sequenced was blood. This TCR was recovered from a man aged 50 to 59 with Graves' hyperthyroidism. This chain connects TRBV5-1 to TRBJ2-3; unclear D gene. The CDR3 region is CASSPKAYHDRTDTQYF. The DNA of the CDR3 is TGCGCCAGCAGCCCAAAGGCCTACCACGATCGCACAGATACGCAGTATTTT.